This is a list of T cell receptor beta chains from one sample in a study of cytomegalovirus exposure and HLA in healthy donors. Using immunoSEQ multiplex PCR, the repertoire was profiled, and TCRdb retains in-frame clones only, with some absent. The profile shows over 75,000 clones, over 75% of them singletons. The sequencing sample was made of PBMCs. The origin of the receptors is a female donor in good health and CMV-seronegative. CDR3s include the opening cysteine and the closing phenylalanine or tryptophan. The D gene is left open where the match is weak. For some rows the clone size is stated as once, few or many, or as a class when expanded; others skip it.

v_gene	d_gene	abundance	j_gene	CDR3nt	CDR3aa
TRBV28	-	-	TRBJ2-1	TGTGCCAGCAGTTTGATACAGAGGAGGAATGAGCAGTTCTTC	CASSLIQRRNEQFF
TRBV5-1	-	-	TRBJ2-7	TGCGCCAGCAGCTTGGTCCAGGATTCCTCCTACGAGCAGTACTTC	CASSLVQDSSYEQYF
TRBV5-8	TRBD1	-	TRBJ2-6	TGTGCCAGCACACACAGGACAGGTCCCCCTGGGGCCAACGTCCTGACTTTC	CASTHRTGPPGANVLTF
TRBV4-2	-	few	TRBJ1-3	TGTGCCAGCAGTCGTGCGGGGAACTCTGGAAACACCATATATTTT	CASSRAGNSGNTIYF
TRBV29-1	TRBD1	-	TRBJ2-7	TGCAGCGTCAGGGGGACGGGCGACGAGCAGTACTTC	CSVRGTGDEQYF
TRBV7-2	-	-	TRBJ2-7	TGTGCCAGCAGCTTAGGTGTCAGTTACGAGCAGTACTTC	CASSLGVSYEQYF
TRBV6-5	-	-	TRBJ1-2	TGTGCCAGCAGTTACGAGGGCGCCGGGGACTATGGCTACACCTTC	CASSYEGAGDYGYTF
TRBV7-6	-	-	TRBJ2-7	TGTGCCAGCAGCGAAACCGGGTTTAACGAGCAGTACTTC	CASSETGFNEQYF
TRBV6-6	-	-	TRBJ2-7	TGTGCCAGCAGTTACTCCCCAGCGGAGCAAGGCTACGAGCAGTACTTC	CASSYSPAEQGYEQYF
TRBV2	TRBD2	-	TRBJ2-3	TGTGCCAGCAGTGAAGCGCTTCGCCGGGAGGGCACAGATACGCAGTATTTT	CASSEALRREGTDTQYF
TRBV28	TRBD1	-	TRBJ1-2	TGTGCCAGCAGTTTCTGGGGACAGAGCTATGGCTACACCTTC	CASSFWGQSYGYTF
TRBV4-2	-	-	TRBJ2-1	TGTGCCAGCAGCCAAGGTAGCCAACACCCCAACAATGAGCAGTTCTTC	CASSQGSQHPNNEQFF
TRBV28	TRBD1	few	TRBJ1-2	TGTGCCAGCAATACAGGGGCGTCTAACTATGGCTACACCTTC	CASNTGASNYGYTF
TRBV6-5	-	few	TRBJ2-2	TGTGCCAGCAGCGTGGAATATAGAGGCACCGGGGAGCTGTTTTTT	CASSVEYRGTGELFF
TRBV19	-	-	TRBJ1-2	TGTGCCAGTAGTATCGTGGTATTACAACATGGCTACACCTTC	CASSIVVLQHGYTF
TRBV6-1	-	-	TRBJ2-2	TGTGCCAGCAGTGAAGCGATAGGGGCGTGGACCGGGGAGCTGTTTTTT	CASSEAIGAWTGELFF
TRBV6-4	TRBD2	-	TRBJ2-1	TGTGCCAGCAGTGACGGATTAGCGGGAGAGAGTGAGCAGTTCTTC	CASSDGLAGESEQFF
TRBV5-1	TRBD2	-	TRBJ2-1	TGCGCCAGCAGCTTGGATTTTAGCGGGAGAGCCGGGGGAAATGAGCAGTTCTTC	CASSLDFSGRAGGNEQFF
TRBV5-6	TRBD1	few	TRBJ2-3	TGTGCCACTACACCGGGACAGGGATTCTTACCCACAGATACGCAGTATTTT	CATTPGQGFLPTDTQYF
TRBV6-6	TRBD1	few	TRBJ1-2	TGTGCCAGCAGTCCCCCAGGGCCAGGGGGCTTTGGCTACACCTTC	CASSPPGPGGFGYTF
TRBV2	TRBD1	-	TRBJ1-5	TGTGCCAGCAGCGGGGACAGGTTGGGCAATCAGCCCCAGCATTTT	CASSGDRLGNQPQHF
TRBV5-4	TRBD2	once	TRBJ2-3	TGTGCCAGCACCACTGGCGGGGGGAACACAGATACGCAGTATTTT	CASTTGGGNTDTQYF
TRBV19	-	-	TRBJ1-5	TGTGCCACGGCACCGGACAGAAATCAGCCCCAGCATTTT	CATAPDRNQPQHF
TRBV5-6	TRBD1	-	TRBJ1-4	TGTGCCAGCAGCACACGGACAGGTTCTAATGAAAAACTGTTTTTT	CASSTRTGSNEKLFF
TRBV5-1	TRBD2	-	TRBJ2-3	TGCGCCAGCAGCTTGGCCCTAGCGGGAGGAGGAGATACGCAGTATTTT	CASSLALAGGGDTQYF
TRBV9	TRBD1	-	TRBJ2-7	TGTGCCAGCAGCGTAGAACAGGGGTCCTACGAGCAGTACTTC	CASSVEQGSYEQYF
TRBV7-6	TRBD1	once	TRBJ1-6	TGTGCCAGCAGCTCCGGGACAGGGAATTCACCCCTCCACTTT	CASSSGTGNSPLHF
TRBV7-6	-	once	TRBJ2-7	TGTGCCAGCAGCCCCCGATCAGGGGCCGAGCAGTACTTC	CASSPRSGAEQYF
TRBV13	TRBD2	-	TRBJ2-5	TGTGCCAGCAGCTTACGCGGGGGTTGGGGAGAGACCCAGTACTTC	CASSLRGGWGETQYF
TRBV19	-	-	TRBJ2-7	TGTGCCAGTAGTATATCAGGCACAACCTACGAGCAGTACTTC	CASSISGTTYEQYF
TRBV13	TRBD2	-	TRBJ2-5	TGTGCCAGCAGCTTAGGGGCGGGGGGCCGATTCGAGGCCCAGTACTTC	CASSLGAGGRFEAQYF
TRBV4-2	-	-	TRBJ1-6	TGTGCCAGCAGCCAGCCACTCCAGGACACGAGACCCTATAATTCACCCCTCCACTTT	CASSQPLQDTRPYNSPLHF
TRBV9	TRBD2	-	TRBJ2-7	TGTGCCAGCAGCCCATCCGGACTAGCGTCCTACGAGCAGTACTTC	CASSPSGLASYEQYF
TRBV5-1	-	few	TRBJ1-1	TGCGCCAGCAGCTTGGCCGGAGGTTACACTGAAGCTTTCTTT	CASSLAGGYTEAFF
TRBV2	TRBD1	-	TRBJ2-7	TGTGCCAGCAGCGCGTCACAGGGGGCCCCCTACGAGCAGTACTTC	CASSASQGAPYEQYF
TRBV6-5	TRBD1	-	TRBJ2-7	TGTGCCAGCAGGAACAGGGGGCAGGTGCAGTACTTC	CASRNRGQVQYF
TRBV6-5	-	-	TRBJ1-3	TGTGCCAGCGGGAACCCAGGGTCGGGAAACACCATATATTTT	CASGNPGSGNTIYF
TRBV19	TRBD1	-	TRBJ1-5	TGTGCCAGTAAGGCCAGGACAGGGGGCTTTCAGCCCCAGCATTTT	CASKARTGGFQPQHF
TRBV7-9	TRBD1	once	TRBJ2-2	TGTGCCAGCAGCTTAGGGGACAGGGATACCGGGGAGCTGTTTTTT	CASSLGDRDTGELFF
TRBV19	TRBD1	few	TRBJ1-1	TGTGCCAGTATCCCCCGGGACAGGGGCCGTACAAACACTGAAGCTTTCTTT	CASIPRDRGRTNTEAFF
TRBV18	-	-	TRBJ1-2	TGTGCCAGCTCACCACCGGCGAGCAGGGTGGAATTAGGCTACACCTTC	CASSPPASRVELGYTF
TRBV9	TRBD2	-	TRBJ2-3	TGTGCCAGCAGCCCCTGGGGACAGGGGACTAGCGGGGGAATCACAGATACGCAGTATTTT	CASSPWGQGTSGGITDTQYF
TRBV6-6	-	few	TRBJ1-4	TGTGCCAGCAGTTTGGAGCCCGCAACTAATGAAAAACTGTTTTTT	CASSLEPATNEKLFF